This T cell receptor beta chain was profiled in a study of shared clonotypes between healthy human individuals (dated by TCRdb to between 2020 and 2021). Study-wide context: The cohort included a few men and a couple of women between 18 and 49 years of age. For each donor, CD4 naive and CD4 memory were each run on three plates, CD8 naive on two plates, and CD8 memory on one plate. To estimate repertoire size and how much clonotype sharing occurs between individuals, the study deeply sequenced the blood TCR repertoires of five healthy adults. Libraries were prepared and TCR repertoires were sequenced by different laboratories using diverse techniques, in order to increase sequencing depth and limit assay-specific biases. Per donor, leukapheresis produced somewhere between about 0.8 and 9 billion PBMCs. Study-wide findings and limitations: When four donors were compared, the shared fraction of clonotypes was 5% to 6.5% for naive CD4, over 3% for naive CD8, 2.3% for memory CD4, and 0.3% to 0.5% for memory CD8. Sampling was restricted to blood, and TCR repertoires in tissues likely differ from the TCR repertoires found in blood. Estimated clonotype richness was generally larger for naive than for memory subsets. Based on pairwise subsampling, the degree of clonotype sharing among donors was expected to be affected by sequencing depth. The genetic and exposure-history diversity represented was limited by the small number of donors. Clonotypes shared by all four sorted-subset donors showed higher generation probabilities than non-shared clonotypes. Rarefaction of sorted-subset datasets indicated incomplete sequencing despite the large sequencing depth.

TCR CDR3 regions were amplified from genomic DNA by multiplex PCR using the deep immunoSEQ assay. Genomic DNA extracted from each cell subset was distributed evenly over all wells of several immunoSEQ 96-well plates, and each plate served as one replicate. Each replicate PCR for sorted subsets received about 0.2 ug genomic DNA, equal to about 30,000 T cell genomes. The purified libraries were quantified using a Qubit 3.0 fluorometer, sized with a Bioanalyzer 2100, and then quantified again using the KAPA Library Quantification kit. A separate single-read 150-cycle Illumina NextSeq 550 flow cell was used to sequence each immunoSEQ 96-well plate. Under the source paper's analysis protocol: Because only junctional sequences without quality scores were contained in the immunoSEQ output, filtering matching that applied to full-length reads could not be performed. To assign V/J genes and CDR3, sequences were annotated against IMGT germline references using PyIR, a Python wrapper for IgBLAST v1.9. Reads with weak V/J assignments (E-value above 1e-6), missing CDR3, stop codons, out-of-frame junctions, or ambiguous translated residues were removed. V3J clonotypes were defined as sequences sharing the same inferred V gene, J gene, and CDR3 amino acid sequence. The percentage overlap between two repertoires was calculated by dividing the number of shared unique clonotypes by the size of the smaller repertoire. Richness of each repertoire was evaluated using RTK rarefaction, the Chao1 estimator, and Recon v2.1 estimates of unobserved clonotypes. Generation probabilities were computed with OLGA for all TCRbeta clonotypes obtained by the gDNA method from a handful of donors. Not all clones reach the TCRdb copy of this immuneACCESS table, which keeps in-frame sequences only. Checked studies attribute under half of the gap to unresolved V genes and leave the rest unexplained. Clone size and V and J calls were adopted from that table, with D and trimming inferred from the DNA. The sample profile shows about 1 million clones; about 75% of them were found once. The top ten hold 1.4% of the sample.

Healthy HIV-negative adults with no recently reported acute infections or vaccinations were included as donors. All donors were Caucasian adults living in Nashville, Tennessee, USA. CD4+ T cells were enriched by magnetic negative selection, after which naive cells were positively selected on CD45RA and the negative fraction was taken as the memory subset. Blood was collected by leukapheresis, and PBMCs were isolated by Ficoll-Histopaque density gradient centrifugation and then cryopreserved in liquid nitrogen vapor phase. Analytical flow cytometry was used to check the purity and quantity of each magnetically sorted T cell population. From each sorted fraction, genomic DNA was isolated and quantified by UV absorbance on a Nanodrop 2000c. This clone appeared a few times. This clone's antigen is unknown. Base qualities are missing; no much larger clone stands one base away. From a lookup of the germline V gene (reference sequence), CDR1 and CDR2 are MNHEY and SMNVEV. Spanning cysteine to phenylalanine, the CDR3 consists of 14 amino acids. Here the CDR3 DNA is all that survives: 42 bases in frame from base 1. Trimming takes 10 bases from V and 7 bases from J, and the germline ends sit 20 bases apart.

Sequencing was performed on memory CD4+ T cells sorted from blood. The sample's cell subset or site label is to be understood as: CD45RA-negative fraction. The receptor was derived from a man between 18 and 35 years old in good health. The rearranged segments are TRBV27 and TRBJ2-1; TRBD2 is a possible D gene, resting on 7 matching bases. The base sequence is TGTGCCATCAGCCCTCTGGGGGGGCGGAATGAGCAGTTCTTC. This yields the protein CAISPLGGRNEQFF.